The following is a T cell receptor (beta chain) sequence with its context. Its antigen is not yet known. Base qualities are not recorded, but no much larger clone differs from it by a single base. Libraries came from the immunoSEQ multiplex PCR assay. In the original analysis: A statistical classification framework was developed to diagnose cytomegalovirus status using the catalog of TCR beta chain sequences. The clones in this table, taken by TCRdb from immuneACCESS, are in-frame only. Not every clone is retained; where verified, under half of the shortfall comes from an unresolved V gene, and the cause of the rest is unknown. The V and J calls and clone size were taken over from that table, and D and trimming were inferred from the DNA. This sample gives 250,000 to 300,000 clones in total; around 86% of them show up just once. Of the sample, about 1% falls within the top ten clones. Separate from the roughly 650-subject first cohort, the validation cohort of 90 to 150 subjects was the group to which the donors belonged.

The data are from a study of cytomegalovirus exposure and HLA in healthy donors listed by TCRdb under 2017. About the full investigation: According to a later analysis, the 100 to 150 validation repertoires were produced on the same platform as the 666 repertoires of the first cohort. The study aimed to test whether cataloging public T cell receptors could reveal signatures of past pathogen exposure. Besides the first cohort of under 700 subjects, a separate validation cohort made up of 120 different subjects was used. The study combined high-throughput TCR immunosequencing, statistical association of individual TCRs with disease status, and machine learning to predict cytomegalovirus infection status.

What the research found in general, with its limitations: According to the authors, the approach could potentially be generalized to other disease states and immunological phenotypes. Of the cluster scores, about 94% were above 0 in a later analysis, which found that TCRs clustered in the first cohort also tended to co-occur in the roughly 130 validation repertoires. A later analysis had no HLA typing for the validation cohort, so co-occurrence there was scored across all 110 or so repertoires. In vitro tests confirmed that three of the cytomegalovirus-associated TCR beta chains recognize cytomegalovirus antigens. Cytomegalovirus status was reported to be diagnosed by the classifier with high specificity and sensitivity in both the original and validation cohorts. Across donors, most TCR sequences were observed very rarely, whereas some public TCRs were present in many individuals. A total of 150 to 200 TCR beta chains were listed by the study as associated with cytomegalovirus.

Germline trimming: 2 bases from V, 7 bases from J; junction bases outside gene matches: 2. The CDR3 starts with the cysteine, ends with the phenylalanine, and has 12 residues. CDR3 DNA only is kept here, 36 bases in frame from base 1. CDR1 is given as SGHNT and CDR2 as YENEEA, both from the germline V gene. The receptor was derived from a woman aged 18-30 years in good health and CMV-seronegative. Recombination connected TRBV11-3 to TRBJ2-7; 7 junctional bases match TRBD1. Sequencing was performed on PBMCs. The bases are TGTGCCAGCAGCTTACCGGACAGGGAGCAGTACTTC. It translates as CASSLPDREQYF.